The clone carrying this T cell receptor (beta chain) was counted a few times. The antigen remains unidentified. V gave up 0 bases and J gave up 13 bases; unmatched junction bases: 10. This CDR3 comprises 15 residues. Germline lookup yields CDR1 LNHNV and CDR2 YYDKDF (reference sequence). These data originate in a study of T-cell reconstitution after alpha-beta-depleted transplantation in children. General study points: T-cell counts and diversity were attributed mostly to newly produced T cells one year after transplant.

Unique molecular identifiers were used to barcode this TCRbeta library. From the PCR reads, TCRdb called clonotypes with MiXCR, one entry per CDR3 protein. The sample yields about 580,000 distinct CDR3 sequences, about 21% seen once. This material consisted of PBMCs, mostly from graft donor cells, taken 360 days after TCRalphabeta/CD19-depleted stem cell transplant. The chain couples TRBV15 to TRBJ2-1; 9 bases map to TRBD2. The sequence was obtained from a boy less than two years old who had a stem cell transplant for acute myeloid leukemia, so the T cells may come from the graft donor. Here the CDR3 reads CATSRDRLAGSTQFF. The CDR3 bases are TGTGCCACCAGCAGAGACCGGCTAGCGGGGTCTACCCAGTTCTTC.